Listed below are T cell receptor beta chains from one sample, sequenced in a study of molecular identifiers for immune sequencing clone quantification. TCRdb passed the PCR reads through MiXCR, listing each CDR3 protein once. The sample includes around 470,000 distinct CDR3 sequences, about a fifth of them seen just once. What was sequenced was naive CD8+ T cells from blood, with Jurkat cell RNA spiked in. These receptors were taken from a human donor in good health. Some libraries in this study had Jurkat cell RNA spiked in. Each CDR3 is given with its conserved first and last residue. D genes are given only for firm matches. Expanded clones are given a class, and other clones once, few, many or no size at all.

clone_size j_call v_call d_call cdr3_aa cdr3_nt
many TRBJ2-3 TRBV25-1 - CASSEITVAGTDTQYF TGTGCCAGCAGTGAAATAACGGTAGCGGGCACAGATACGCAGTATTTT
- TRBJ2-7 TRBV28 TRBD2 CASSFLVAGDVYEQYF TGTGCCAGCAGTTTTTTAGTAGCGGGGGATGTCTACGAGCAGTACTTC
few TRBJ1-2 TRBV5-6 TRBD1 CASSFRGQAAYGYTF TGTGCCAGCAGCTTTAGGGGACAGGCCGCCTATGGCTACACCTTC
many TRBJ2-1 TRBV6-5 - CASSLVRWARNEQFF TGTGCCAGCAGCCTAGTCCGGTGGGCACGGAATGAGCAGTTCTTC
- TRBJ2-1 TRBV7-9 - CASSLPGAGSSYNERFF TGTGCCAGCAGCTTACCGGGGGCGGGCAGCTCCTACAATGAGCGGTTCTTC
- TRBJ2-7 TRBV20-1 TRBD2 CSASRETSEPYEQYF TGCAGTGCTAGTCGGGAGACTAGCGAGCCCTACGAGCAGTACTTC
many TRBJ2-7 TRBV29-1 - CSVQGPSYEQYF TGCAGCGTGCAGGGCCCATCCTACGAGCAGTACTTC
- TRBJ2-7 TRBV4-3 - CASSQSRGLSEDEQYF TGCGCCAGCAGCCAATCCCGGGGGTTGAGTGAGGACGAGCAGTACTTC
few TRBJ1-5 TRBV6-5 - CASSYHSDQPQHF TGTGCCAGCAGTTACCATTCAGATCAGCCCCAGCATTTT
few TRBJ2-7 TRBV4-1 TRBD1 CASSPLYRGPAYEQYF TGCGCCAGCAGCCCGTTGTATAGGGGGCCTGCCTACGAGCAGTACTTC
many TRBJ2-1 TRBV30 - CAWSVRGSRYNEQFF TGTGCCTGGAGTGTCCGGGGGAGTCGGTACAATGAGCAGTTCTTC
- TRBJ2-7 TRBV4-1 - CASSQDRGFPYEQYF TGCGCCAGCAGCCAAGATAGGGGGTTCCCCTACGAGCAGTACTTC
few TRBJ2-5 TRBV9 - CASSVRDGRQETQYF TGTGCCAGCAGCGTCCGAGACGGAAGACAAGAGACCCAGTACTTC
- TRBJ2-7 TRBV29-1 TRBD1 CSVTGVKYEQYF TGCAGCGTTACAGGGGTCAAGTACGAGCAGTACTTC
many TRBJ2-7 TRBV2 - CASSEPPGSSYEQYF TGTGCCAGCAGTGAGCCCCCGGGCAGCTCCTACGAGCAGTACTTC
- TRBJ1-1 TRBV14 - CASSQVGSHTEAFF TGTGCCAGCAGCCAAGTGGGCAGCCACACTGAAGCTTTCTTT
- TRBJ1-1 TRBV5-1 - CASSFDQEAFF TGCGCCAGCAGCTTCGACCAGGAAGCTTTCTTT
many TRBJ2-7 TRBV29-1 - CSGSAGPSYEQYF TGCAGCGGGTCTGCGGGACCTTCCTACGAGCAGTACTTC
- TRBJ2-2 TRBV24-1 - CATSDEASFAGELFF TGTGCCACCAGTGATGAAGCTTCCTTCGCCGGGGAGCTGTTTTTT
many TRBJ2-7 TRBV20-1 TRBD2 CSAGFTSGSSYEQYF TGCAGTGCTGGATTTACTAGCGGTAGCTCCTACGAGCAGTACTTC
- TRBJ2-1 TRBV2 TRBD2 CASSDPAGELWDEQFF TGTGCCAGCAGTGATCCAGCGGGAGAATTGTGGGATGAGCAGTTCTTC
- TRBJ1-5 TRBV4-3 - CASSQDKLVGRSNQPQHF TGCGCCAGCAGCCAAGATAAGCTCGTGGGTAGGAGCAATCAGCCCCAGCATTTT
few TRBJ2-5 TRBV20-1 - CSARPDWVPGETQYF TGCAGTGCCCGGCCGGACTGGGTACCGGGGGAGACCCAGTACTTC
few TRBJ2-6 TRBV24-1 TRBD1 CATSDPTGVGANVLTF TGTGCCACCAGTGACCCCACAGGGGTAGGGGCCAACGTCCTGACTTTC
few TRBJ2-1 TRBV12-3/TRBV12-4 TRBD1 CASSPPDRVWNEQFF TGTGCCAGCAGTCCCCCTGACAGGGTATGGAATGAGCAGTTCTTC
- TRBJ2-2 TRBV20-1 - CSARDSALGTGELFF TGCAGTGCTAGAGATTCCGCTTTGGGCACCGGGGAGCTGTTTTTT
few TRBJ1-6 TRBV3-1 - CASSQDITGLYYNSPLHF TGTGCCAGCAGCCAAGATATCACAGGCTTATACTATAATTCACCCCTCCACTTT
many TRBJ2-3 TRBV7-9 TRBD1 CASSTKQGDSTDTQYF TGTGCCAGCAGCACCAAACAGGGGGATAGCACAGATACGCAGTATTTT
few TRBJ2-7 TRBV27 TRBD1 CASSLSTGAYEQYF TGTGCCAGCAGTTTATCAACAGGGGCGTACGAGCAGTACTTC
many TRBJ2-3 TRBV27 - CASSPKVSSTDTQYF TGTGCCAGCAGTCCTAAGGTTTCTAGCACAGATACGCAGTATTTT
few TRBJ1-5 TRBV30 - CAWSRGFDQPQHF TGTGCCTGGAGTAGGGGGTTTGATCAGCCCCAGCATTTT
few TRBJ2-1 TRBV20-1 TRBD2 CSAKASGGLPYNEQFF TGCAGTGCTAAAGCTAGCGGGGGGCTCCCCTACAATGAGCAGTTCTTC
many TRBJ2-3 TRBV29-1 - CSVSNINTDTQYF TGCAGCGTTTCAAACATAAACACAGATACGCAGTATTTT
- TRBJ2-2 TRBV13 TRBD1 CASSLVDREMDTGEPFF TGTGCCAGCAGCTTAGTAGACAGGGAGATGGACACCGGGGAGCCGTTTTTT
- TRBJ1-2 TRBV9 - CASSQEGGLANYGYTF TGTGCCAGCAGCCAGGAGGGGGGCTTAGCTAACTATGGCTACACCTTC
- TRBJ2-1 TRBV24-1 - CATSDPLRGPYSEQFF TGTGCCACCAGTGATCCACTAAGGGGACCATACAGTGAGCAGTTCTTC
- TRBJ2-7 TRBV6-2/TRBV6-3 - CASSGTRSSYEQYF TGTGCCAGCAGTGGGACGAGGAGCTCCTACGAGCAGTACTTC
- TRBJ2-2 TRBV28 - CASSLHPRSNTGELFF TGTGCCAGCAGTCTCCACCCGCGATCGAACACCGGGGAGCTGTTTTTT
few TRBJ1-1 TRBV27 - CASSSQANTEAFF TGTGCCAGCAGTTCACAGGCGAACACTGAAGCTTTCTTT
many TRBJ2-3 TRBV13 TRBD2 CASSPPGLAGSDTQYF TGTGCCAGCAGCCCTCCAGGACTAGCGGGATCAGATACGCAGTATTTT
- TRBJ1-2 TRBV7-9 - CASSHQEYYGYTF TGTGCCAGCAGCCACCAGGAGTACTATGGCTACACCTTC
many TRBJ2-7 TRBV2 - CASSEILNGTYEQYF TGTGCCAGCAGTGAAATTCTAAATGGCACCTACGAGCAGTACTTC
- TRBJ2-2 TRBV7-9 - CASSDSSTGELFF TGTGCCAGCAGCGACAGTAGCACCGGGGAGCTGTTTTTT
- TRBJ1-3 TRBV9 - CASSVGVSSGNTIYF TGTGCCAGCAGCGTGGGGGTCAGCTCTGGAAACACCATATATTTT
many TRBJ2-1 TRBV7-6 - CASSFKDHHNEQFF TGTGCCAGCAGCTTTAAGGACCACCACAATGAGCAGTTCTTC